This T cell receptor beta chain was profiled in a study of cytomegalovirus exposure and HLA in healthy donors. The count of this clone is one. Antigen unknown. Whole-study findings and limits: Cytomegalovirus status was reportedly diagnosed by the classifier with high sensitivity and specificity. Altogether, 160 or so TCR beta chains were recorded as cytomegalovirus-associated.

Generated by immunoSEQ multiplex PCR, the TCRdb table keeps only in-frame clones and is missing some. The data show some 340,000 clones, about 85% seen once. The clonotype originates from a woman between 25 and 40 years old in good health and CMV-seropositive. Sequencing input: PBMCs.

CDR3 DNA sequence: TGTGCCAGCAGCGCTCAACAGGGGCTGGGGGGCTACACCTTC. It specifies CASSAQQGLGGYTF. V usage is TRBV9 and J usage is TRBJ1-2; 7 nucleotides line up with TRBD1. CDR3 length: 14 amino acids. Germline loops: CDR1 SGDLS, CDR2 YYNGEE. After removal of 3 bases from V and 8 bases from J, the junction contained 10 bases not matched to a gene.